This T cell receptor (beta chain) is drawn from a study of blood T cell repertoires in COVID-19. Looking at the study overall: The United States, Italy and Spain supplied acute and convalescent COVID-19 samples. PBMCs, B-cell-depleted T cells, or T cells provided the cDNA or gDNA that made up the material.

Germline V lookup: CDR1 SGHDN, CDR2 FVKESK. Trimming pared 4 bases from V and 8 bases from J, leaving 14 bases between. The CDR3 consists of 14 residues. The authors' processing: Reference gene primer amplification yielded estimated nucleated cell counts. Here immunoSEQ multiplex PCR was the method, and the copy in TCRdb shows in-frame clones only, minus some. V, J and clone size are those of that table, while D and trimming were read from the DNA. The data contain fewer than 200,000 clones, 65% to 90% of them singletons. This chain uses TRBV14 with TRBJ1-4; no firm D call. The sequence came from a man aged 50 to 60 with active or convalescent COVID-19. Sequences were obtained from peripheral blood. CDR3 nucleotide sequence: TGTGCCAGCAGCCTTTCCGTACTTCGAGAAAAACTGTTTTTT. It is translated as CASSLSVLREKLFF.